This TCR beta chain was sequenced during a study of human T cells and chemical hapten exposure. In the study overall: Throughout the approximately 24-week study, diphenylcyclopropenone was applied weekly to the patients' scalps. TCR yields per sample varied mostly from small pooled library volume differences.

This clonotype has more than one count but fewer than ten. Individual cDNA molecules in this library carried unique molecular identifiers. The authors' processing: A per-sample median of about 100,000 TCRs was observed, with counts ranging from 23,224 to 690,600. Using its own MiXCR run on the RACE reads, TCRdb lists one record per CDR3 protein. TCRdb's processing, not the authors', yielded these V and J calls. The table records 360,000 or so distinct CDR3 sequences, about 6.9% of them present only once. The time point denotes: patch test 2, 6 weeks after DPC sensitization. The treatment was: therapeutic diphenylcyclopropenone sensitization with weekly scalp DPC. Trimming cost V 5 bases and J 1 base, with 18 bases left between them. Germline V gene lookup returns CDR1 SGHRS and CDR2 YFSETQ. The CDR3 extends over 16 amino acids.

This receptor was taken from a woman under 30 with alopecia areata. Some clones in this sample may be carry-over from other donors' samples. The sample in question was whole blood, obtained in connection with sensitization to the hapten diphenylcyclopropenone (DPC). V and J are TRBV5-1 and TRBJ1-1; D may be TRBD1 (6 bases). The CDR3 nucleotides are TGCGCCAGCAGGCCGAGGTTTGTGGGGGCGAACACTGAAGCTTTCTTT. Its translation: CASRPRFVGANTEAFF.